The rows below give T cell receptor beta chains drawn from one sample of a study of T cell responses to AZD1222 COVID-19 vaccine. Only in-frame clones appear in the TCRdb table, and some are missing; sequencing was by immunoSEQ multiplex PCR. The table records 150,000 or so clones, around 85% of them present only once. Sample: peripheral blood, taken on day 0 of AZD1222 vaccination. The receptor source for this set is an adult in good health. The CDR3 runs from the conserved cysteine through the conserved F or W. Fields, in order: D gene, J gene, clone size, V gene, CDR3 DNA, CDR3 protein. D genes are given only for firm matches. Some rows have no size entry. The others give once, few or many, or a class for an expanded clone.

d_call: NA; j_call: TRBJ1-5; clone_size: few; v_call: TRBV6-2/TRBV6-3; cdr3_nt: TGTGCCAGCAGTTACTCGAGTTCCAGGGGCGGGCAGCCCCAGCATTTT; cdr3_aa: CASSYSSSRGGQPQHF
d_call: TRBD1; j_call: TRBJ1-1; clone_size: NA; v_call: TRBV6-5; cdr3_nt: TGTGCCATCCTTAACCCGGCAGGGGGTAACACTGAAGCTTTCTTT; cdr3_aa: CAILNPAGGNTEAFF
d_call: NA; j_call: TRBJ2-7; clone_size: NA; v_call: TRBV6-5; cdr3_nt: TGTGCCAGCAGTTACTCGGGCACTAATGAGCAGTACTTC; cdr3_aa: CASSYSGTNEQYF
d_call: NA; j_call: TRBJ1-4; clone_size: NA; v_call: TRBV4-2; cdr3_nt: TGTGCCAGCAGCCAACCATTGACGGACCGTTCTGAAAAACTGTTTTTT; cdr3_aa: CASSQPLTDRSEKLFF
d_call: TRBD2; j_call: TRBJ2-2; clone_size: once; v_call: TRBV5-1; cdr3_nt: TGCGCCAGCAGCCCATCCCTGGCGGGGGGGCAAATCGGGGAGCTGTTTTTT; cdr3_aa: CASSPSLAGGQIGELFF
d_call: TRBD1; j_call: TRBJ2-5; clone_size: NA; v_call: TRBV5-1; cdr3_nt: TGCGCCAGCAGTACGGACAGGGGAGAGGAGACCCAGTACTTC; cdr3_aa: CASSTDRGEETQYF
d_call: NA; j_call: TRBJ2-1; clone_size: NA; v_call: TRBV7-8; cdr3_nt: TGTGCCAGCAGCTTAGTCGAAAGCTCCTACAATGAGCAGTTCTTC; cdr3_aa: CASSLVESSYNEQFF
d_call: NA; j_call: TRBJ1-6; clone_size: NA; v_call: TRBV6-1; cdr3_nt: TGTGCCAGCAGTGAAGGAACAGGACGCTCCTATAATTCACCCCTCCACTTT; cdr3_aa: CASSEGTGRSYNSPLHF
d_call: TRBD1; j_call: TRBJ1-4; clone_size: NA; v_call: TRBV7-9; cdr3_nt: TGTGCCAGCAGCGTCACGACAGGGGGGACTAATGAAAAACTGTTTTTT; cdr3_aa: CASSVTTGGTNEKLFF
d_call: NA; j_call: TRBJ1-4; clone_size: NA; v_call: TRBV6-5; cdr3_nt: TGTGCCAGCAGTTACTCTGGCGCACTTAAGTTGGAAAAACTGTTTTTT; cdr3_aa: CASSYSGALKLEKLFF
d_call: NA; j_call: TRBJ2-4; clone_size: NA; v_call: TRBV27; cdr3_nt: TGTGCCAGCAGTTTATACGGGGCGTCCAAAAACATTCAGTACTTC; cdr3_aa: CASSLYGASKNIQYF
d_call: NA; j_call: TRBJ1-5; clone_size: NA; v_call: TRBV19; cdr3_nt: TGTGCCAGTAGAACCTTCGATCAGCCCCAGCATTTT; cdr3_aa: CASRTFDQPQHF
d_call: TRBD1; j_call: TRBJ2-7; clone_size: NA; v_call: TRBV12-3/TRBV12-4; cdr3_nt: TGTGCCACCGGACAGGGGGCGACTTACGAGCAGTACTTC; cdr3_aa: CATGQGATYEQYF
d_call: NA; j_call: TRBJ1-1; clone_size: NA; v_call: TRBV20-1; cdr3_nt: TGCAGTGCCTCCGGACGGTTTGAAGCTTTCTTT; cdr3_aa: CSASGRFEAFF
d_call: NA; j_call: TRBJ1-6; clone_size: NA; v_call: TRBV24-1; cdr3_nt: TGTGCCACCAGTGAAACAGGGTCTTCACCCCTCCACTTT; cdr3_aa: CATSETGSSPLHF
d_call: TRBD2; j_call: TRBJ2-5; clone_size: NA; v_call: TRBV10-3; cdr3_nt: TGTGCCATCAGTGGGCCGGGGGGTTATGCTCAAGAGACCCAGTACTTC; cdr3_aa: CAISGPGGYAQETQYF
d_call: NA; j_call: TRBJ2-3; clone_size: NA; v_call: TRBV7-2; cdr3_nt: TGTGCCAGCAGTCAGCGGTTCACAGATACGCAGTATTTT; cdr3_aa: CASSQRFTDTQYF
d_call: NA; j_call: TRBJ2-3; clone_size: NA; v_call: TRBV18; cdr3_nt: TGTGCCAGCTCAGCGACTACCGGGGGATTCACAGATACGCAGTATTTT; cdr3_aa: CASSATTGGFTDTQYF
d_call: NA; j_call: TRBJ2-6; clone_size: NA; v_call: TRBV3-1/TRBV3-2; cdr3_nt: TGTGCCAGCAGCCAAGACAGGGGATGGACTGGGGCCAACGTCCTGACTTTC; cdr3_aa: CASSQDRGWTGANVLTF
d_call: TRBD2; j_call: TRBJ2-1; clone_size: NA; v_call: TRBV9; cdr3_nt: TGTGCCAGCAGCGTAGTTTTTGGGACTAGCGGAGTCAATGAGCAGTTCTTC; cdr3_aa: CASSVVFGTSGVNEQFF
d_call: TRBD1; j_call: TRBJ1-2; clone_size: once; v_call: TRBV20-1; cdr3_nt: TGCAGTGCTGTGGGACAGGATTACACCTTC; cdr3_aa: CSAVGQDYTF
d_call: NA; j_call: TRBJ2-1; clone_size: NA; v_call: TRBV10-3; cdr3_nt: TGTGCCATCAGTGAGAGCGGATCCTCCAACAATGAGCAGTTCTTC; cdr3_aa: CAISESGSSNNEQFF
d_call: NA; j_call: TRBJ1-2; clone_size: few; v_call: TRBV28; cdr3_nt: TGTGCCAGCACCATGGGAACCCTAAACTATGGCTACACCTTC; cdr3_aa: CASTMGTLNYGYTF
d_call: NA; j_call: TRBJ2-3; clone_size: NA; v_call: TRBV7-9; cdr3_nt: TGTGCCAGCTTAGGACCCGCGGATACGCAGTATTTT; cdr3_aa: CASLGPADTQYF
d_call: TRBD2; j_call: TRBJ2-1; clone_size: NA; v_call: TRBV10-3; cdr3_nt: TGTGCCATCAGTGTCGCGACTAGCGGGACCGAAAATGAGCAGTTCTTC; cdr3_aa: CAISVATSGTENEQFF
d_call: TRBD2; j_call: TRBJ2-7; clone_size: NA; v_call: TRBV10-2; cdr3_nt: TGCGCCAGCAGGGGACTAGCGGAAGCCTACGAGCAGTACTTC; cdr3_aa: CASRGLAEAYEQYF
d_call: TRBD1; j_call: TRBJ2-7; clone_size: once; v_call: TRBV11-2; cdr3_nt: TGTGCCAGCAGCTCACGGGACAGGGGTTACGAGCAGTACTTC; cdr3_aa: CASSSRDRGYEQYF
d_call: TRBD2; j_call: TRBJ2-3; clone_size: NA; v_call: TRBV13; cdr3_nt: TGTGCCAGCAGCAAGACTAGCGGGGAGAGCACAGATACGCAGTATTTT; cdr3_aa: CASSKTSGESTDTQYF